Below, 10 T cell receptor beta chains from the same sample are listed, as sequenced in a study of T-cell memory formation after mild COVID-19. One entry per CDR3 protein results from TCRdb running MiXCR on the 5' RACE reads. The sample yields 300,000 to 400,000 distinct CDR3 sequences, around a sixth seen once. Input material: PBMCs or a T cell subset sorted from them (not recorded which). The receptors were gathered from a man between 18 and 29 years old who had mild COVID-19 (a few samples of this study predate the infection). Cell type and time point are not known.

In this sample, this clonotype turned up a few times. This chain joins TRBV6-4 and TRBJ2-1; D unclear. Deletions cut 0 bases from V and 3 bases from J, with 12 bases between. Germline V gene lookup returns CDR1 MRHNA and CDR2 SNTAGT. The CDR3 runs 16 residues. CDR3 amino acids: CASSDSLRVSYNEQFF. The CDR3 DNA reads TGTGCCAGCAGTGACTCCCTTCGGGTAAGCTACAATGAGCAGTTCTTC.

This clonotype was recorded at least ten times. The J gene is TRBJ2-1, the V gene TRBV7-9; the D call may be TRBD1 or TRBD2 (5 bases each). In germline, CDR1 is SEHNR, CDR2 FQNEAQ (reference sequence). The length of the CDR3 is 14 residues. The V end lost 4 bases, the J end lost 6 bases, and 13 bases lay between the germline ends. CDR3 nucleotide sequence: TGTGCCAGCAGCTCGAGTGGGGCGGGCAATGAGCAGTTCTTC. Amino acid sequence: CASSSSGAGNEQFF.

This clonotype occurred many times. Compared with germline, one end of the junction differs, possibly owing to a read error. The chain joins TRBV20-1 to TRBJ2-3; tentatively, D is TRBD2 (5 bases). CDR3 length: 12 residues. Germline V gene lookup returns CDR1 DFQATT and CDR2 SNEGSKA (reference sequence). The DNA for the CDR3 is TGCAGTGCTAGAGATGGGCCAGAGACTAACTTTTTT. Amino acid sequence: CSARDGPETNFF.

This clonotype was detected a few times. The chain employs TRBV5-1 and TRBJ2-7; 9 bases are shared with TRBD2. Looked up from germline, CDR1 is SGHRS and CDR2 is YFSETQ. Trimming cost V 7 bases and J 2 bases; bases outside gene matches: 4. This CDR3 region has 13 residues. DNA of the CDR3: TGCGCCAGCGCCGTAGCGGGGGCCTACGAGCAGTACTTC. Translated, it gives CASAVAGAYEQYF.

The chain uses TRBV24-1 and TRBJ1-1; no reliable D call. The germline V gene encodes CDR1 KGHDR and CDR2 SFDVKD. Trimming took off 2 bases at V and 1 base at J, with 10 bases between the two ends. The CDR3 contains 15 residues. The CDR3 sequence is CATSDSGRTNTEAFF. CDR3 sequence (DNA): TGTGCCACCAGTGATTCCGGACGTACGAACACTGAAGCTTTCTTT.

This clonotype was found many times. The V gene is TRBV11-1, the J gene TRBJ2-5; D might be TRBD1 (5 bases). Germline assignment: CDR1 SGHAT and CDR2 FQDESV (reference sequence). The ends were cut back, 2 bases at V and 0 bases at J, with 7 bases in the middle. The CDR3 has 14 residues. CDR3 in amino acids: CASSLQGYQETQYF. CDR3 nucleotide sequence: TGTGCCAGCAGCTTACAGGGATACCAAGAGACCCAGTACTTC.

This clonotype was recorded at least ten times. V and J are TRBV29-1 and TRBJ2-1, with D possibly matching TRBD1 (6 bases). Trimming shortened V by 7 bases and J by 7 bases, and 17 bases separated the two germline ends. Germline loops: CDR1 SQVTM, CDR2 ANQGSEA. The CDR3 is made up of 13 amino acids. In DNA form, the CDR3 reads TGCAGCGCCCAAAGGCAGGGGATGAATGAGCAGTTCTTC. This encodes CSAQRQGMNEQFF.

The chain joins TRBV10-3 to TRBJ1-1; no clear D gene. In germline, CDR1 is ENHRY, CDR2 SYGVKD. The V and J ends lost 2 bases and 0 bases respectively, with 4 bases between them. The CDR3 extends over 13 amino acids. CDR3 region: CAISEALNTEAFF. The CDR3 region has the DNA TGTGCCATCAGTGAGGCCCTGAACACTGAAGCTTTCTTT.

The chain employs TRBV20-1 and TRBJ1-1; 11 bases are shared with TRBD1. Germline lookup yields CDR1 DFQATT and CDR2 SNEGSKA (reference sequence). This CDR3 is 13 amino acids long. CDR3 nucleotide sequence: TGCAACCCCAGGGACAGGGGGTACACTGAAGCTTTCTTT. It encodes CNPRDRGYTEAFF.

This clonotype was counted only a few times. The rearrangement links TRBV20-1 to TRBJ2-1; 7 bases agree with TRBD2. Trimming removed 4 bases from V and 3 bases from J; junction bases left unmatched: 6. Per the germline V gene, CDR1 is DFQATT and CDR2 is SNEGSKA (reference sequence). This CDR3 region has 14 residues. The CDR3 spells CSAITSADYNEQFF. CDR3 sequence (DNA): TGCAGTGCTATAACTAGCGCGGACTACAATGAGCAGTTCTTC.